This T cell receptor beta chain was obtained from a study of blood T cell repertoires in COVID-19. Study-wide context: The origin of the acute and convalescent COVID-19 samples was the United States, Italy and Spain. T cells, B-cell-depleted T cells, or PBMCs supplied cDNA or gDNA.

Original processing methods: Amplification of reference gene primers was used by the study to estimate nucleated cell counts. Profiled with immunoSEQ multiplex PCR; TCRdb holds only in-frame clones, not every one. V, J and clone size reflect that table, while D and trimming were determined from the DNA. The sample shows over 200,000 clones, roughly 83% of them seen only once. There are a few counts of this clone. V dropped 5 bases and J dropped 5 bases, with 16 bases sitting between them. CDR3 length equals 14 residues. Germline V gene sequence: CDR1 LNHNV, CDR2 YYDKDF (reference sequence). The sequence was obtained from a middle-aged man with acute or convalescent COVID-19. Source material: peripheral blood. The chain links TRBV15 to TRBJ2-7, with D perhaps TRBD1 (6 bases). For the CDR3, the DNA is TGTGCCACCAGCTGGAAACAGGGTCCCCACGAGCAGTACTTC. This gives the protein CATSWKQGPHEQYF.